A single sample gave rise to the 7 T cell receptor beta chains below, sequenced in a study of OX40 agonist ivuxolimab in advanced cancers. Clones were sequenced by immunoSEQ multiplex PCR, and TCRdb holds only the in-frame ones, with some missing. The top ten clones hold 6.9% of a sample with roughly 80,000 clones, roughly 83% of them seen once. Sequencing used CD4+ or CD8+ T cells sorted from blood, obtained in a trial of the OX40 agonist ivuxolimab. Receptors originate from an adult with an advanced solid tumor such as melanoma, head and neck, liver or kidney cancer.

This clone appeared once. V gene TRBV5-8 combines with J gene TRBJ2-2; 10 bases map to TRBD2. CDR1 SGHTS and CDR2 YDEGEE come from the germline V gene. The CDR3 has 15 residues. Trimming took 1 base from V and 6 from J; bases not matched to a gene: 3. The CDR3 is CASSLSGRAAGELFF. The CDR3 DNA reads TGTGCCAGCAGCTTGAGCGGGAGGGCCGCCGGGGAGCTGTTTTTT.

This chain links TRBV30 with TRBJ1-4, with D unresolved. Between the trimmed V and J ends, which lost 2 bases and 4 bases, there was a span of 11 bases. This CDR3 has 14 residues. Per the germline V gene, CDR1 is GTSNPN and CDR2 is SVGIG (reference sequence). The CDR3 region has the DNA TGTGCCTGGAGTAGAGGACTGAGTAATGAAAAACTGTTTTTT. This sequence encodes CAWSRGLSNEKLFF. Using reference TRBV30 and TRBJ1-4 for the parts outside the CDR3, the full variable domain is SQTIHQWPATLVQPVGSPLSLECTVEGTSNPNLYWYRQAAGRGLQLLFYSVGIGQISSEVPQNLSASRPQDRQFILSSKKLLLSDSGFYLCAWSRGLSNEKLFFGSGTQLSVL.

J is TRBJ1-3 and V is TRBV21-1. TRBV21-1 corresponds to a pseudogene. The CDR3 is 20 amino acids. CDR3 coding DNA: TGTGCCAGCAGCAAATTTAGCGATAGGTCCCACTCCTTCTCTGGAAACACCATATATTTT. The encoded protein is CASSKFSDRSHSFSGNTIYF.

The CDR3 region has the DNA TGTGCCAGCAGCTTACGGGCTAGCGGGAGAACTAACAATGAGCAGTTCTTC. It encodes CASSLRASGRTNNEQFF. V gene TRBV7-3 combines with J gene TRBJ2-1; 10 bases map to TRBD2. The CDR3 runs to 17 residues. After removal of 2 bases from V and 5 bases from J, the junction contained 9 bases not matched to a gene. CDR1 is SGHTA and CDR2 is FQGTGA in the germline V gene.

The J gene is TRBJ1-6, the V gene TRBV5-1; no clear D. Germline CDR1 is SGHRS and CDR2 is YFSETQ. V dropped 2 bases and J dropped 7 bases, with 16 bases sitting between them. The CDR3 runs 16 residues. The CDR3 is CASSLVRARSNSPLHF. CDR3 coding DNA: TGCGCCAGCAGCTTAGTCCGGGCCCGATCGAATTCACCCCTCCACTTT.

The J gene is TRBJ1-2, the V gene TRBV7-2; D is possibly TRBD1 (5 bases). This CDR3 has 13 amino acids. V dropped 3 bases and J dropped 4 bases, with 9 bases sitting between them. Germline CDR1 and CDR2: SGHTA and FQGNSA. This CDR3 is CASSFDRSYGYTF. DNA for the CDR3: TGTGCCAGCAGCTTTGACAGATCCTATGGCTACACCTTC.

This clone was observed a single time. This chain uses TRBV21-1 with TRBJ1-2. TRBV21-1 constitutes a pseudogene. The CDR3 is made up of 16 amino acids. The CDR3 region is CASSKEGEGSDYGYTF. CDR3 nucleotides: TGTGCCAGCAGCAAAGAAGGTGAAGGGTCTGACTATGGCTACACCTTC.